These 25 T cell receptor beta chains were sequenced from one sample in a study of cytomegalovirus exposure and HLA in healthy donors. Amplification used 60 Vbeta primers and 13 Jbeta primers. Produced via immunoSEQ multiplex PCR; TCRdb's table is partial and in-frame only. This sample has 100,000 to 150,000 clones, with roughly 79% found just once. The sequenced sample consisted of PBMCs. Source of these receptors: a woman in her 40s in good health and CMV-seronegative.

The chain uses TRBV7-9 and TRBJ2-7; D possibly corresponds to TRBD1 (5 bases). Looked up from germline, CDR1 is SEHNR and CDR2 is FQNEAQ (reference sequence). The V gene lost 4 bases and the J gene lost 3 bases, with 10 bases spanning the gap. The CDR3 loop spans 13 amino acids. Here the CDR3 reads CASSSDINYEQYF. The CDR3 region has the DNA TGTGCCAGCAGCTCGGACATTAACTACGAGCAGTACTTC.

This clone appeared a few times. The gene calls are TRBV6-4 and TRBJ1-6; the D gene is possibly TRBD1 (6 bases). The germline gives CDR1 MRHNA, CDR2 SNTAGT. Trimming left V 5 bases short and J 10 bases short, with 12 bases between. The CDR3 runs 13 residues. CDR3 DNA sequence: TGTGCCAGCAGTAGGACAGTATACTCACCCCTCCACTTT. This sequence encodes CASSRTVYSPLHF.

This rearrangement joins TRBV2 to TRBJ2-1, with TRBD2 identical over 7 bases. Germline V gene sequence: CDR1 SNHLY, CDR2 FYNNEI. This CDR3 spans 16 amino acids. With V trimmed by 6 bases and J by 0 bases, 8 bases remained unmatched. The CDR3 coding sequence is TGTGCCAGCAGACTGAAAGGACTAGACTCCTACAATGAGCAGTTCTTC. It yields the protein CASRLKGLDSYNEQFF.

The gene calls are TRBV5-1 and TRBJ2-7, with 12 bases fitting TRBD2. The CDR3 covers 16 residues. Germline V gene sequence: CDR1 SGHRS, CDR2 YFSETQ. The V segment lost 0 bases and the J segment 4 bases; nucleotides outside the gene matches: 5. CDR3 sequence: CASSLALTSGGYEQYF. The CDR3 coding sequence is TGCGCCAGCAGCTTGGCCTTGACTAGCGGGGGTTACGAGCAGTACTTC.

This clone was seen only a few times. This chain connects TRBV30 to TRBJ1-2; a weak D match, TRBD1 (6 bases). Germline CDR1 reads GTSNPN; CDR2 reads SVGIG (reference sequence). CDR3 size: 12 residues. The germline V and J ends were trimmed by 7 bases and 4 bases, with 13 bases remaining between them. Here the CDR3 DNA reads TGTGCCTTTGACAGGAGCACCTATGGCTACACCTTC. Protein sequence: CAFDRSTYGYTF.

The V gene is TRBV30, the J gene TRBJ2-2; 12 nucleotides line up with TRBD2. Germline lookup yields CDR1 GTSNPN and CDR2 SVGIG (reference sequence). The CDR3 has 17 residues. V was pared by 2 bases and J by 5 bases, with 9 bases of the junction left unmatched. The CDR3 reads CAWSRASGGAGTGELFF. CDR3 sequence (DNA): TGTGCCTGGAGTAGGGCTAGCGGGGGGGCCGGAACCGGGGAGCTGTTTTTT.

The rearrangement links TRBV5-1 to TRBJ2-7; 12 bases line up with TRBD1. From germline, CDR1 is SGHRS and CDR2 YFSETQ. This CDR3 has 14 residues. Losses at the gene ends were 7 bases for V and 5 bases for J; bases not matched to a gene: 7. The CDR3 bases are TGCGCCAGCCACCCGGGACAGGGGGCAAACGAGCAGTACTTC. As protein: CASHPGQGANEQYF. Using reference TRBV5-1 and TRBJ2-7 for the parts outside the CDR3, the full variable domain is KAGVTQTPRYLIKTRGQQVTLSCSPISGHRSVSWYQQTPGQGLQFLFEYFSETQRNKGNFPGRFSGRQFSNSRSEMNVSTLELGDSALYLCASHPGQGANEQYFGPGTRLTVT.

The chain carries TRBV29-1 and TRBJ1-1; 8 positions agree with TRBD1. CDR1 SQVTM and CDR2 ANQGSEA come from the germline V gene. This CDR3 comprises 14 residues. J lost 1 base, V lost 6 bases, and 7 bases had no gene match. The CDR3 DNA follows: TGCAGCGTCCGCAGTGGGACAGGGAACACTGAAGCTTTCTTT. Amino acids: CSVRSGTGNTEAFF.

The chain combines TRBV5-4 with TRBJ1-4, with 8 bases that match TRBD1. Germline V gives CDR1 SGHNT, CDR2 YYREEE (reference sequence). Trimming removed 3 bases from V and 0 bases from J; junction bases left unmatched: 7. The CDR3 extends over 17 amino acids. The CDR3 DNA reads as TGTGCCAGCAGCTCCGGACAGGGAAGAACAACTAATGAAAAACTGTTTTTT. Translating gives CASSSGQGRTTNEKLFF.

Only a few counts were recorded for this clone. This sequence joins TRBV9 and TRBJ2-7; TRBD1 aligns across 8 bases. This CDR3 is built from 15 residues. Unmatched junction bases numbered 8, after V lost 4 bases and J lost 2 bases. Germline assignment: CDR1 SGDLS and CDR2 YYNGEE. The CDR3 is CASSRQGLNTYEQYF. The CDR3 DNA reads TGTGCCAGCAGCCGACAGGGGCTCAACACCTACGAGCAGTACTTC.

In this sample, this clone turned up once. The chain links TRBV5-4 to TRBJ2-7, with TRBD1 identical over 7 bases. The CDR3 has 15 amino acids. The V segment lost 4 bases and the J segment 2 bases; nucleotides outside the gene matches: 9. Germline values: CDR1 SGHNT, CDR2 YYREEE (reference sequence). CDR3 region: CASSEGTARPYEQYF. The CDR3 coding sequence is TGTGCCAGCAGCGAGGGGACAGCCCGACCCTACGAGCAGTACTTC.

This clone was observed a handful of times. This chain links TRBV29-1 with TRBJ2-3; D not certain. CDR1 SQVTM and CDR2 ANQGSEA come from the germline V gene. Between the trimmed V and J ends, which lost 7 bases and 3 bases, there was a span of 5 bases. The CDR3 totals 10 residues. Here the CDR3 DNA reads TGCAGCGGGCATACAGATACGCAGTATTTT. It codes for CSGHTDTQYF.

The V gene is TRBV2, the J gene TRBJ2-1; a weak D match, TRBD2 (5 bases). The CDR3 length is 11 residues. V was shortened by 6 bases and J by 10 bases, with 10 bases between the two germline ends. Germline loops: CDR1 SNHLY, CDR2 FYNNEI. This CDR3 reads CASRTSGEQFF. The CDR3 region has the DNA TGTGCCAGCAGGACCTCGGGGGAGCAGTTCTTC.

This chain uses TRBV25-1 with TRBJ2-7, with TRBD1 as a possible D gene (6 bases). Germline CDR1 is MGHDK and CDR2 is SYGVNS. The CDR3 covers 17 residues. The V end lost 3 bases, the J end lost 1 base, and 19 bases lay between the germline ends. This chain's CDR3 is CASSDPAGQGISYEQYF. The CDR3 nucleotides read TGTGCCAGCAGTGACCCCGCGGGCCAGGGGATATCCTACGAGCAGTACTTC.

The chain combines TRBV6-4 with TRBJ1-4; D is ambiguous. Germline CDR1 reads MRHNA; CDR2 reads SNTAGT. V was trimmed by 2 bases and J by 5 bases, leaving 15 bases between them. The CDR3 spans 16 residues. CDR3 sequence: CASSDRAQRKNEKLFF. CDR3 nucleotides: TGTGCCAGCAGTGACCGGGCACAGCGGAAAAATGAAAAACTGTTTTTT.

This clone occurred once. This chain uses TRBV7-9 with TRBJ1-4; maybe TRBD1 (5 bases). V lost 3 bases and J 3 bases, leaving 14 bases between the germline ends. This CDR3 contains 16 residues. Germline CDR1 is SEHNR and CDR2 is FQNEAQ (reference sequence). The CDR3: CASSLGWTSSNEKLFF. CDR3 sequence (DNA): TGTGCCAGCAGCTTGGGATGGACATCTTCTAATGAAAAACTGTTTTTT.

This chain links TRBV9 with TRBJ2-3, with 14 bases lining up with TRBD2. The CDR3 is 15 residues long. CDR1 SGDLS and CDR2 YYNGEE come from the germline V gene. The V gene end was trimmed by 5 bases and the J gene end by 5 bases; junction bases not matched to a gene: 4. The CDR3 nucleotides are TGTGCCAGCAGTCTGACTAGCGGGGGGGGAGATACGCAGTATTTT. Translation gives CASSLTSGGGDTQYF. Combining the CDR3 with reference TRBV9 and TRBJ2-3 gives the whole variable domain DSGVTQTPKHLITATGQRVTLRCSPRSGDLSVYWYQQSLDQGLQFLIQYYNGEERAKGNILERFSAQQFPDLHSELNLSSLELGDSALYFCASSLTSGGGDTQYFGPGTRLTVL.

The chain couples TRBV5-1 to TRBJ1-6, with D perhaps matching TRBD1 (6 bases). Germline-derived CDR1 and CDR2 are SGHRS and YFSETQ. Trimming pared 2 bases from V and 10 bases from J, leaving 13 bases between. The CDR3 has 14 residues. CDR3 sequence: CASSLQGSASPLHF. The DNA of the CDR3 is TGCGCCAGCAGCTTACAGGGATCGGCCTCACCCCTCCACTTT.

V is TRBV13 and J is TRBJ1-4; 10 bases agree with TRBD1. The junction had 11 bases not matched to a gene; V was cut back by 1 base and J by 6 bases. The CDR3 is 18 amino acids. CDR1 is PRHDT and CDR2 is FYEKMQ in the germline V gene (reference sequence). CDR3 sequence reads: CASSLVGDRGTIDEKLFF. As DNA, the CDR3 is TGTGCCAGCAGCTTAGTTGGGGACAGGGGCACCATCGATGAAAAACTGTTTTTT.

The sample holds one count of this clone. This chain links TRBV6-5 with TRBJ1-1; weak D call: TRBD1 (5 bases). This CDR3 comprises 14 residues. Trimming cost V 2 bases and J 5 bases, with 12 bases left between them. Germline CDR1 MNHEY, CDR2 SVGAGI. CDR3 in amino acids: CASSYRAGYTEAFF. The CDR3 coding sequence is TGTGCCAGCAGTTACCGCGCAGGGTATACTGAAGCTTTCTTT.

This clone was observed a handful of times. The chain recombines TRBV19 with TRBJ2-6, with D perhaps matching TRBD1 (6 bases). This CDR3 has 15 residues. V was trimmed by 7 bases and J by 1 base, leaving 11 bases between them. Per the germline V gene, CDR1 is LNHDA and CDR2 is SQIVND (reference sequence). This chain's CDR3 is CASIYRVSGANVLTF. CDR3 in DNA: TGTGCCAGTATCTACAGGGTTTCTGGGGCCAACGTCCTGACTTTC.

J is TRBJ1-2 and V is TRBV4-2, with 8 bases identical to TRBD1. J lost 7 bases, V lost 0 bases, and 4 bases had no gene match. Germline V CDR1 and CDR2: LGHNA, YNFKEQ. The CDR3 totals 14 residues. The CDR3 DNA is TGTGCCAGCAGCCAAGATCAGGGGGCGAGTGGCTACACCTTC. It is translated as CASSQDQGASGYTF.

This clone showed up just a few times. The chain combines TRBV5-1 with TRBJ2-1; 10 bases align to TRBD2. Germline V lookup: CDR1 SGHRS, CDR2 YFSETQ. After removal of 5 bases from V and 0 bases from J, the junction contained 11 bases not matched to a gene. The CDR3 sequence is 18 residues long. The CDR3 DNA is TGCGCCAGCAGTGGGGGGCTAGCGGGGGCGAGCTCCTACAATGAGCAGTTCTTC. Its translation is CASSGGLAGASSYNEQFF.

The chain combines TRBV29-1 with TRBJ1-1, with 9 bases matching TRBD1. Germline V gene sequence: CDR1 SQVTM, CDR2 ANQGSEA. This CDR3 region has 15 residues. V was pared by 5 bases and J by 4 bases, with 11 bases of the junction left unmatched. The CDR3 is CSVIPGQGRGTEAFF. The DNA for the CDR3 is TGCAGCGTTATACCGGGACAGGGCCGGGGCACTGAAGCTTTCTTT.

This clone occurred a few times. The CDR3 loop is CATPKGTGLTGELFF. The CDR3 DNA reads TGTGCCACTCCCAAAGGGACAGGGCTCACCGGGGAGCTGTTTTTT. The chain joins TRBV6-1 to TRBJ2-2; 9 bases agree with TRBD1. V trimming: 10 bases; J trimming: 4 bases; junction bases outside the gene matches: 10. Germline CDR1 is MNHNS and CDR2 is SASEGT. The CDR3 sequence is 15 residues long.